This T cell receptor beta chain was identified during a study of chemoradiotherapy in HPV16-positive cancers. Clones were sequenced by immunoSEQ multiplex PCR, and TCRdb holds only the in-frame ones, with some missing. Of approximately 15,000 clones listed, around four fifths are singletons. V was shortened by 2 bases and J by 4 bases, with 13 bases between the two germline ends. CDR3 length: 15 amino acids. The germline CDR1 and CDR2 sequences are MNHEY and SVGAGI. This rearrangement joins TRBV6-5 to TRBJ2-3; D may be TRBD1 (6 bases). The material was obtained from a patient who underwent chemoradiotherapy. The receptor's source is a human donor with HPV-associated anogenital cancer. The CDR3, as DNA: TGTGCCAGCAGTTACCAGGGGTCCCCCCCAGATACGCAGTATTTT. Encoded protein: CASSYQGSPPDTQYF.